This TCR beta chain derives from a study of shared T cell receptors in the human thymus. Using immunoSEQ multiplex PCR, the repertoire was profiled, and TCRdb retains in-frame clones only, with some absent. The sample includes more than 550,000 clones, 87% of them seen just once. The V and J ends lost 1 base and 0 bases, in that order; junction bases with no gene match: 10. Per the germline V gene, CDR1 is SGHRS and CDR2 is YFSETQ. The CDR3 extends over 18 amino acids. This same sample was also taken into another study, of human thymus T cells. That source adds: Resections obtained during corrective heart surgery supplied the thymus tissue.

The chain joins TRBV5-1 to TRBJ1-3, with TRBD1 identical over 7 bases. The sequenced material came from thymocytes. The TCR was taken from a boy under two years old with a congenital heart defect. The CDR3 region is CASSLTIGQASSGNTIYF. DNA for the CDR3: TGCGCCAGCAGCTTGACCATTGGACAGGCGTCCTCTGGAAACACCATATATTTT.